The 28 T cell receptor beta chains below all came from one sample that was sequenced in a study of graft-versus-host responses after intestinal transplantation. TCRdb's copy holds only in-frame clones and misses some; the assay was immunoSEQ multiplex PCR. The table shows approximately 77,000 clones, with about nine tenths occurring only once. The source material was PBMCs, sampled 98 days after intestinal transplantation. The origin of the receptors is a human patient who received an intestinal transplant, so some T cells may come from the graft donor.

J is TRBJ2-7 and V is TRBV7-9; D call uncertain. Germline CDR1 SEHNR, CDR2 FQNEAQ (reference sequence). This CDR3 has 14 residues. V was trimmed by 5 bases and J by 4 bases, leaving 15 bases between them. CDR3 DNA: TGTGCCAGCAGCCAAGATCTGACACTATACGAGCAGTACTTC. Its protein is CASSQDLTLYEQYF.

This sequence joins TRBV5-1 and TRBJ2-2, with TRBD2 matching over 13 bases. Germline V gene sequence: CDR1 SGHRS, CDR2 YFSETQ. Losses at the gene ends were 1 base for V and 4 bases for J; bases not matched to a gene: 4. The CDR3 consists of 17 residues. CDR3 bases: TGCGCCAGCAGCTTGAGGACTAGCGGGGGCCTCACCGGGGAGCTGTTTTTT. Protein sequence: CASSLRTSGGLTGELFF. Filled out from reference TRBV5-1 and TRBJ2-2, the complete variable domain reads KAGVTQTPRYLIKTRGQQVTLSCSPISGHRSVSWYQQTPGQGLQFLFEYFSETQRNKGNFPGRFSGRQFSNSRSEMNVSTLELGDSALYLCASSLRTSGGLTGELFFGEGSRLTVL.

The rearrangement joins TRBV4-1 to TRBJ1-1; the D is unclear. The CDR3 has 15 residues. V lost 3 bases and J lost 1, with 12 bases in between. CDR1 is MGHRA, CDR2 YSYEKL, per germline. In DNA form, the CDR3 reads TGCGCCAGCAGCCACCGAGATGTGGGGAACACTGAAGCTTTCTTT. Its protein is CASSHRDVGNTEAFF.

The rearrangement uses TRBV11-1 and TRBJ2-1, with 16 positions matching TRBD2. Per the germline V gene, CDR1 is SGHAT and CDR2 is FQDESV (reference sequence). This CDR3 spans 16 amino acids. Trimming removed 5 bases from V and 8 bases from J; junction bases left unmatched: 6. In DNA, the CDR3 is TGTGCCAGCAGCCTGGGACTAGCGGGGGGGCTGGATGAGCAGTTCTTC. Translating it yields CASSLGLAGGLDEQFF.

V is TRBV11-2 and J is TRBJ2-1, with D maybe TRBD2 (6 bases). This CDR3 has 15 amino acids. Germline V gene lookup returns CDR1 SGHAT and CDR2 FQNNGV. V was clipped by 1 base and J by 3 bases, with 10 bases between them. CDR3 nucleotides: TGTGCCAGCAGCTTAGCGGGGGACCTCTACAATGAGCAGTTCTTC. It yields the protein CASSLAGDLYNEQFF.

This chain connects TRBV5-6 to TRBJ2-1, with TRBD1 identical over 7 bases. CDR3 length: 14 residues. V lost 5 bases, J lost 6 bases, and 8 bases stayed unmatched. From germline, CDR1 is SGHDT and CDR2 YYEEEE. The CDR3 loop is CASSLTGFGNEQFF. The CDR3 coding sequence is TGTGCCAGCAGTCTGACAGGGTTTGGCAATGAGCAGTTCTTC.

In DNA, the CDR3 is TGTGCCAGCAGCTACCTAGCGGGGGGAACCTACGAGCAGTACTTC. The encoded protein is CASSYLAGGTYEQYF. The chain has TRBV6-4 and TRBJ2-7; the match to TRBD2 covers 11 bases. CDR1 is MRHNA, CDR2 SNTAGT, per germline. The CDR3 consists of 15 residues. The J segment lost 2 bases and the V segment lost 6 bases, leaving 6 bases of the junction unmatched.

The rearrangement uses TRBV11-3 and TRBJ2-1; 12 nucleotides line up with TRBD2. The CDR3 has 14 amino acids. J was trimmed by 9 bases and V by 5 bases; bases with no gene match: 5. The germline V gene encodes CDR1 SGHNT and CDR2 YENEEA. CDR3 protein: CASSPSGGVGEQFF. CDR3 nucleotide sequence: TGTGCCAGCAGCCCTAGCGGGGGGGTCGGTGAGCAGTTCTTC.

The rearrangement joins TRBV30 to TRBJ2-1, with D perhaps assigned TRBD1 or TRBD2 (5 bases each). This CDR3 spans 13 amino acids. Germline lookup yields CDR1 GTSNPN and CDR2 SVGIG (reference sequence). V was pared by 4 bases and J by 5 bases, with 12 bases between. For the CDR3, the DNA is TGTGCCTGGAAGCGGCAGGGTAACAATGAGCAGTTCTTC. It encodes CAWKRQGNNEQFF.

This chain links TRBV28 with TRBJ1-4; D not certain. Germline CDR1 is MDHEN and CDR2 is SYDVKM. Trimming pared 7 bases from V and 4 bases from J, leaving 13 bases between. The CDR3 loop spans 14 amino acids. The CDR3, as DNA: TGTGCCAGCATCTCTGGGTCCCTTAATGAAAAACTGTTTTTT. The encoded protein is CASISGSLNEKLFF.

This chain uses TRBV7-9 with TRBJ1-4, with TRBD1 identical over 8 bases. The CDR3 covers 15 residues. Trimming cost V 5 bases and J 0 bases; bases outside gene matches: 2. CDR1 SEHNR and CDR2 FQNEAQ come from the germline V gene (reference sequence). The DNA of the CDR3 is TGTGCCAGCAGCCCAGGGGGCGCAACTAATGAAAAACTGTTTTTT. Its protein product is CASSPGGATNEKLFF.

The chain has TRBV9 and TRBJ2-3, with 9 bases lining up with TRBD2. CDR3 length: 14 residues. Trimming removed 4 bases from V and 7 bases from J; junction bases left unmatched: 7. CDR1 is SGDLS, CDR2 YYNGEE, per germline. As DNA, the CDR3 is TGTGCCAGCAGCTGGCGGGGGGGCGAAAATACGCAGTATTTT. Residues: CASSWRGGENTQYF.

With regard to this clone: This is likely a read error, given that the CDR3 carries no conserved phenylalanine or tryptophan at its end. The V gene is TRBV6-5, the J gene TRBJ1-1; D is unresolved. Trimming shortened V by 7 bases and J by 0 bases, and 9 bases separated the two germline ends. CDR1 and CDR2 from the germline V gene are MNHEY and SVGAGI. CDR3 length: 13 amino acids. The CDR3 sequence is CASNDGVNTEAFL. CDR3 nucleotide sequence: TGTGCCAGCAATGACGGGGTGAACACTGAAGCTTTCCTT.

The CDR3 sequence is CSVVVTGSYEQYF. For the CDR3, the DNA is TGCAGCGTTGTAGTGACAGGGTCCTACGAGCAGTACTTC. The gene calls are TRBV29-1 and TRBJ2-7; 7 nucleotides match TRBD1. CDR1 is SQVTM and CDR2 is ANQGSEA in the germline V gene. Trimming cost V 4 bases and J 1 base; bases outside gene matches: 4. The CDR3 runs to 13 residues.

This clone was counted between two and nine times. The chain has TRBV2 and TRBJ1-4, with a weak D call TRBD1 (5 bases). From germline, CDR1 is SNHLY and CDR2 FYNNEI. Deletions cut 2 bases from V and 2 bases from J, with 9 bases between. The CDR3 consists of 15 residues. The CDR3 is CASSERGLTNEKLFF. The CDR3 coding sequence is TGTGCCAGCAGTGAACGGGGGTTGACTAATGAAAAACTGTTTTTT.

The chain joins TRBV9 to TRBJ2-5, with TRBD1 matching over 7 bases. Unmatched junction bases numbered 14, after V lost 7 bases and J lost 5 bases. CDR3 size: 15 residues. Germline V gene lookup returns CDR1 SGDLS and CDR2 YYNGEE. This CDR3 is CASGNLDRTRETQYF. In DNA form, the CDR3 reads TGTGCCAGCGGCAACCTGGACAGGACGAGGGAGACCCAGTACTTC.

The chain has TRBV4-1 and TRBJ1-1, with D hard to call. Germline V gene data show CDR1 as MGHRA and CDR2 as YSYEKL. The CDR3 length is 14 residues. V lost 0 bases, J lost 4 bases, and 9 bases lay in between. The CDR3, as DNA: TGCGCCAGCAGCCAAGAATCTGGGATCACTGAAGCTTTCTTT. It translates to CASSQESGITEAFF.

This chain links TRBV19 with TRBJ2-1, with D unresolved. CDR1 and CDR2 (germline): LNHDA, SQIVND (reference sequence). This CDR3 is 13 amino acids long. V was clipped by 8 bases and J by 0 bases, with 8 bases between them. DNA of the CDR3: TGTGCCAGTTCGGAGAGCTCCTACAATGAGCAGTTCTTC. Translation gives CASSESSYNEQFF.

This clone was seen more than once but under ten times. The chain uses TRBV6-6 and TRBJ2-7; 10 positions match TRBD2. Germline lookup yields CDR1 MNHNY and CDR2 SVGAGI (reference sequence). V gave up 4 bases and J gave up 5 bases; unmatched junction bases: 2. The CDR3 contains 13 residues. CDR3 sequence (DNA): TGTGCCAGCAGTTGGACTAGCGGCAACGAGCAGTACTTC. Residues: CASSWTSGNEQYF.

This clone was observed once. This chain connects TRBV28 to TRBJ2-7, with D perhaps TRBD2 (6 bases). V was pared by 3 bases and J by 4 bases, with 31 bases between. The germline gives CDR1 MDHEN, CDR2 SYDVKM. The CDR3 runs 20 residues. DNA of the CDR3: TGTGCCAGCAGTTTCCCCCTCTTCAAACTCGACGGGGGAAAGGGGTACGAGCAGTACTTC. This codes for CASSFPLFKLDGGKGYEQYF.

Regarding this clone: The sample contains more than one DNA sequence encoding this CDR3. V usage is TRBV9 and J usage is TRBJ2-1, with TRBD2 identical over 9 bases. V lost 2 bases and J lost 1; bases outside the gene matches: 1. The CDR3 is made up of 15 amino acids. In germline, CDR1 is SGDLS, CDR2 YYNGEE. Here the CDR3 DNA reads TGTGCCAGCAGCGTGGCGGGGGGGTCCTACAATGAGCAGTTCTTC. The encoded protein is CASSVAGGSYNEQFF.

The V and J genes are TRBV7-9 and TRBJ2-3; D is unclear. Germline CDR1 and CDR2: SEHNR and FQNEAQ (reference sequence). The CDR3 spans 13 residues. Trimming removed 0 bases at V and 3 bases at J, with 4 bases between. This CDR3 reads CASSLALTDTQYF. CDR3 sequence (DNA): TGTGCCAGCAGCTTAGCCCTGACAGATACGCAGTATTTT.

The CDR3, as DNA: TGTGCCAGCAGTTCCAACGACAGGGGGCTTGGTAATGAGCAGTTCTTC. Amino acids: CASSSNDRGLGNEQFF. The chain carries TRBV6-5 and TRBJ2-1; the match to TRBD1 covers 10 bases. Germline CDR1 reads MNHEY; CDR2 reads SVGAGI. The CDR3 totals 16 residues. Trimming removed 4 bases from V and 7 bases from J; junction bases left unmatched: 10.

The rearrangement links TRBV6-1 to TRBJ2-7; 10 bases match TRBD1. The CDR3 consists of 14 residues. V dropped 7 bases and J dropped 4; count of bases not matched to a gene: 7. From germline, CDR1 is MNHNS and CDR2 SASEGT. The CDR3 DNA is TGTGCCAGCACCCCCTGGACAGGGGGGTACGAGCAGTACTTC. Translating gives CASTPWTGGYEQYF.

The chain has TRBV2 and TRBJ2-4; TRBD2 is a possible D gene (6 bases). V was clipped by 0 bases and J by 4 bases, with 13 bases between them. The CDR3 runs to 16 residues. Germline CDR1 SNHLY, CDR2 FYNNEI. The CDR3 is CASSEAQDRGKNIQYF. For the CDR3, the DNA is TGTGCCAGCAGTGAAGCCCAGGACCGGGGGAAAAACATTCAGTACTTC. Full variable domain (missing parts from reference TRBV2 and TRBJ2-4): EPEVTQTPSHQVTQMGQEVILRCVPISNHLYFYWYRQILGQKVEFLVSFYNNEISEKSEIFDDQFSVERPDGSNFTLKIRSTKLEDSAMYFCASSEAQDRGKNIQYFGAGTRLSVL.

This chain links TRBV27 with TRBJ2-7; D remains unclear. The V end was cut by 3 bases, the J end by 1 base, with 7 bases between. Germline CDR1 and CDR2: MNHEY and SMNVEV (reference sequence). The CDR3 spans 13 residues. The CDR3 coding sequence is TGTGCCAGCAGTTTTCAGAGTTCCTACGAGCAGTACTTC. Its translation: CASSFQSSYEQYF.

The V call is TRBV27, the J call TRBJ2-7, with 7 nucleotides matching TRBD1. This CDR3 region has 16 residues. The J segment lost 5 bases and the V segment lost 2 bases, leaving 12 bases of the junction unmatched. Germline CDR1 reads MNHEY; CDR2 reads SMNVEV (reference sequence). The DNA of the CDR3 is TGTGCCAGCAGTTTACTACCGACAGGGTTAATCGACGAGCAGTACTTC. Translating it yields CASSLLPTGLIDEQYF.

The rearrangement links TRBV6-1 to TRBJ2-5, with D maybe TRBD1 (6 bases). Trimming took off 0 bases at V and 5 bases at J, with 10 bases between the two ends. Germline values: CDR1 MNHNS, CDR2 SASEGT. The CDR3 is 14 amino acids. In DNA, the CDR3 is TGTGCCAGCAGTGAAGCCAGGGGCGGGGAGACCCAGTACTTC. It codes for CASSEARGGETQYF.